This T cell receptor (beta chain) came from a study of CD8 T cells in Susac syndrome. In this sample, this clonotype turned up once. After extraction with the RNeasy kit, roughly 0.45 to 1 ug of the RNA was reverse transcribed using random hexamers. TCRdb passed the immunoSEQ multiplex PCR reads through MiXCR, listing each CDR3 protein once. The sample lists over 150,000 distinct CDR3 sequences; nearly 95% were seen once. The ends were cut back, 5 bases at V and 7 bases at J, with 14 bases in the middle. The CDR3 covers 13 residues. Germline values: CDR1 GTSNPN, CDR2 SVGIG (reference sequence). Sequencing input: CD4+ T cells from PBMCs. J is TRBJ2-2 and V is TRBV30; D gene unclear. The sequence came from a human donor with multiple sclerosis. The CDR3 loop is CAWVRIAGGELFF. CDR3 nucleotide sequence: TGTGCCTGGGTCCGGATTGCTGGCGGGGAGCTGTTTTTT.